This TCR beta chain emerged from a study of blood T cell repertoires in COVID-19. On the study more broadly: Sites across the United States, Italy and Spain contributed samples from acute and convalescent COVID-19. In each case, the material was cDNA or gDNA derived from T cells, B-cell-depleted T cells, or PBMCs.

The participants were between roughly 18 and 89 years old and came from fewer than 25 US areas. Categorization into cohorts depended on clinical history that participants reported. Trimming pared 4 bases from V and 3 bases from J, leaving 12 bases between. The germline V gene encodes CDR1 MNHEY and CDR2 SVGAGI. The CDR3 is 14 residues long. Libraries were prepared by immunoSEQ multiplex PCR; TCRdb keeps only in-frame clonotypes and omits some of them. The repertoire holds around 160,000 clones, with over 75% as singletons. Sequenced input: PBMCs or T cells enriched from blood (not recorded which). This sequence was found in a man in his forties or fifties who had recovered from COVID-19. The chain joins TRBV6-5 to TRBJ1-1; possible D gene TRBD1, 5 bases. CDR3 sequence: CASSFPDSYTEAFF. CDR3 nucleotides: TGTGCCAGCAGTTTTCCTGACAGTTACACTGAAGCTTTCTTT.